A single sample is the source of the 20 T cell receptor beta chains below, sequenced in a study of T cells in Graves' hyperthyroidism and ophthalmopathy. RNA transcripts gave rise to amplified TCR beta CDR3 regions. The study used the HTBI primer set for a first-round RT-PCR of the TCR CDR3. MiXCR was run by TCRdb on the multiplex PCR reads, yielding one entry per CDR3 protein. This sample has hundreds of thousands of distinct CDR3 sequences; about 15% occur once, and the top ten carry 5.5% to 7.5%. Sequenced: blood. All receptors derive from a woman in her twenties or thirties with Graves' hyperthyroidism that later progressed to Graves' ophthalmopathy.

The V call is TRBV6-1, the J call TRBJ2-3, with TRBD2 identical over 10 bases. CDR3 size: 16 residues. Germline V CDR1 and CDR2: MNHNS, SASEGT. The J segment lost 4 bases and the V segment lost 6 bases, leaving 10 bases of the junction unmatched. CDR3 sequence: CASRNRLAGAADTQYF. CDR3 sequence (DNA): TGTGCCAGCAGAAACAGGCTAGCGGGAGCCGCAGATACGCAGTATTTT.

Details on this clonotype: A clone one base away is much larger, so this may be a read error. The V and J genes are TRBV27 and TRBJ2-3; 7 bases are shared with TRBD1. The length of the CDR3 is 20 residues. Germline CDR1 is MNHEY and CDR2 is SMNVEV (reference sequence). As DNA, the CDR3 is TGTGCCTGCAGTTATCGCCCCCCGGGAACAGGGGCGAAGGGAGCAGATACGCAGTATTTT. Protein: CACSYRPPGTGAKGADTQYF.

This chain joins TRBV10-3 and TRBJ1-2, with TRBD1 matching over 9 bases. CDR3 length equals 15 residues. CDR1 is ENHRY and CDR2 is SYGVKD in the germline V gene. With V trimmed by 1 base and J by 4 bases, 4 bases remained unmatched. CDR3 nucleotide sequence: TGTGCCATCAGTGAGTTACAGGGGGCTAGCTATGGCTACACCTTC. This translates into CAISELQGASYGYTF.

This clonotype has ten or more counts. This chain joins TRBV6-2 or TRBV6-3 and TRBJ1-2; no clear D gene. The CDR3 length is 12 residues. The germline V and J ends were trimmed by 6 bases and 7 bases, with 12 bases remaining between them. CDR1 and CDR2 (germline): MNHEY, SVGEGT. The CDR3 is CASRQRAVGYTF. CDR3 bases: TGTGCCAGCAGACAGAGGGCGGTTGGCTACACCTTC.

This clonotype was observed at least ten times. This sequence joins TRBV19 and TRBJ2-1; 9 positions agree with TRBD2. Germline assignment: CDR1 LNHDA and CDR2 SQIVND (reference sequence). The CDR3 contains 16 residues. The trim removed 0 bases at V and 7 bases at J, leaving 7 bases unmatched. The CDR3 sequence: CASSIETGTSRNEQFF. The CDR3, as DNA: TGTGCCAGTAGTATAGAAACCGGGACTAGCAGGAATGAGCAGTTCTTC.

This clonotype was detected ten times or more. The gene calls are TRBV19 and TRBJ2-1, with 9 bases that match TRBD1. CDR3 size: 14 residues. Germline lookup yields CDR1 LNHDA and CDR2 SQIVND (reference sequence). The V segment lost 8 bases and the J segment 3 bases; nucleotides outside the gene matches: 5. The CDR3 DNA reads TGTGCCAGTGAAGGGACAGGGCGCTACAATGAGCAGTTCTTC. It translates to CASEGTGRYNEQFF.

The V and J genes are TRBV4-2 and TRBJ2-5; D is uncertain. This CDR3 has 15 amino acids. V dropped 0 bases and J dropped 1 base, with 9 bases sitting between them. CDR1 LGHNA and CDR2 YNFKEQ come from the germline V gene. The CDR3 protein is CASSQDQRSQETQYF. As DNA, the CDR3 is TGTGCCAGCAGCCAAGATCAGAGGAGCCAAGAGACCCAGTACTTC.

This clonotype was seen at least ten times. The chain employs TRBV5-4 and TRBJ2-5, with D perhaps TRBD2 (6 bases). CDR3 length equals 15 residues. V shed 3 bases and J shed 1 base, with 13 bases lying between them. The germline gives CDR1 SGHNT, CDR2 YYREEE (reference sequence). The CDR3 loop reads CASSWTTGLQETQYF. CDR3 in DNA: TGTGCCAGCAGCTGGACTACAGGACTCCAAGAGACCCAGTACTTC.

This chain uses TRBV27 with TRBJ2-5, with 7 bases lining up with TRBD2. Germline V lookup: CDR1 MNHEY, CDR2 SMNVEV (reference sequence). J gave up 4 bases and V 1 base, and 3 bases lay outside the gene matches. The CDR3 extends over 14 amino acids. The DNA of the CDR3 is TGTGCCAGCAGTTTATGGGAGGGACGAGAGACCCAGTACTTC. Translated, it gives CASSLWEGRETQYF.

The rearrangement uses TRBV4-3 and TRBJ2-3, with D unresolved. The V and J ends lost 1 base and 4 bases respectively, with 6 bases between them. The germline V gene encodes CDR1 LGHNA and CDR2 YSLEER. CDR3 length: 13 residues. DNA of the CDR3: TGCGCCAGCAGCCAAGGACGCCCAGATACGCAGTATTTT. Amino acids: CASSQGRPDTQYF.

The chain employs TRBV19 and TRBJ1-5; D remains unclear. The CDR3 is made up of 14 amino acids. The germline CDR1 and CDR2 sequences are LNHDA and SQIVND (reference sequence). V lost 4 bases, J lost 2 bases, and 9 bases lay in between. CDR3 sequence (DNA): TGTGCCAGTAGTACCGACGGAGGCAATCAGCCCCAGCATTTT. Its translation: CASSTDGGNQPQHF.

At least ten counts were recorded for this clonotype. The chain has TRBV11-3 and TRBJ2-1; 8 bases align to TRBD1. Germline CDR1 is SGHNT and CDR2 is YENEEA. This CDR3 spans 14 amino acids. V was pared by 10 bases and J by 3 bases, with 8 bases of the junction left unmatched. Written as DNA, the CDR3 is TGTGCCATCCACGGACAGGGTAACTACAATGAGCAGTTCTTC. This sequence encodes CAIHGQGNYNEQFF.

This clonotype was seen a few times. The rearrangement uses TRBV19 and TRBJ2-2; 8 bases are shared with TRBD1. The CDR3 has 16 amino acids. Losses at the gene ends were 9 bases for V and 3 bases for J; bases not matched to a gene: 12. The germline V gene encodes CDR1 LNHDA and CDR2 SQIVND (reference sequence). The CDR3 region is CASLSAGGKYTGELFF. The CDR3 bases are TGTGCCAGCTTATCGGCAGGGGGCAAATACACCGGGGAGCTGTTTTTT.

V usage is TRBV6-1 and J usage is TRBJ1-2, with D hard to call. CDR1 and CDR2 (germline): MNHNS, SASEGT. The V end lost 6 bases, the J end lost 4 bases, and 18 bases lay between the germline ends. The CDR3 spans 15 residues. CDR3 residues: CASSPSTFWPYGYTF. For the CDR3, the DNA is TGTGCCAGCAGCCCCTCCACCTTTTGGCCCTATGGCTACACCTTC.

CDR3 nucleotide sequence: TGCGCCAGCACACTCTTCCAGGGGGCAGACGGGGCCAACGTCCTGACTTTC. Amino acids: CASTLFQGADGANVLTF. This chain links TRBV5-1 with TRBJ2-6, with 8 bases aligning to TRBD1. The CDR3 is 17 amino acids. Germline CDR1 reads SGHRS; CDR2 reads YFSETQ. The junction had 12 bases not matched to a gene; V was cut back by 6 bases and J by 4 bases.

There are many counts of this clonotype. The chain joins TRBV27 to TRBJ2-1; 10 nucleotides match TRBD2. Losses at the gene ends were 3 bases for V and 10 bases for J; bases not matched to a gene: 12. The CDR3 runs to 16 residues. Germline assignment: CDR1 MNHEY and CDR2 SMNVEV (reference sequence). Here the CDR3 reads CASSFRTSGIPGEQFF. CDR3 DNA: TGTGCCAGCAGTTTTCGAACTAGCGGGATTCCCGGGGAGCAGTTCTTC.

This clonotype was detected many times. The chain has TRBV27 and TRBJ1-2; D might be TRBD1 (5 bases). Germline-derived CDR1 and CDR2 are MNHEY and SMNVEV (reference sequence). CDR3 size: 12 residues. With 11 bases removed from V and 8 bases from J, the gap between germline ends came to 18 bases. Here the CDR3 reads CAVGAGEGGYTF. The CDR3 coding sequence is TGTGCCGTTGGAGCGGGGGAGGGAGGCTACACCTTC.

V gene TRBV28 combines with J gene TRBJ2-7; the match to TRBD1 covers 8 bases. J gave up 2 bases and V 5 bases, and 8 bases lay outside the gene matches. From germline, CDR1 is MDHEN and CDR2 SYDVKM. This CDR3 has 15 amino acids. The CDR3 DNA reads TGTGCCAGCAGTAATCCGGGACAGGTTACCTACGAGCAGTACTTC. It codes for CASSNPGQVTYEQYF.

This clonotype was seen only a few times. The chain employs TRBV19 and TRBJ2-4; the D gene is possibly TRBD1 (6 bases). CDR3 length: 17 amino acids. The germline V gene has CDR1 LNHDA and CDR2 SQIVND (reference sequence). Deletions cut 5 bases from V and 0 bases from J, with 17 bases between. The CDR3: CASSPTGIGIAKNIQYF. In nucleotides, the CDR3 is TGTGCCAGTAGTCCAACAGGGATTGGGATAGCCAAAAACATTCAGTACTTC.

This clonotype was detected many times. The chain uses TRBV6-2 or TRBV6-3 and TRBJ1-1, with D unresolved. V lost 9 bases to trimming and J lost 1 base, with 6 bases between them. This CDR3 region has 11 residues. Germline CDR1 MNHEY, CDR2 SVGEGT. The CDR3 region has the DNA TGTGCCAGTGTAGCGAACACTGAAGCTTTCTTT. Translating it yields CASVANTEAFF.